Each of the 9 T cell receptor beta chains below was sequenced from the same sample in a study of CD8 T cell repertoires and HIV-1 epitope variants. Assay: immunoSEQ multiplex PCR; the TCRdb copy retains only in-frame clones and omits some. The sample comprises a few thousand clones, around 60% of which are singletons, and around 41% rests with the top ten. Their target antigens are unknown. Sequencing was performed on cultured CD8+ T cells derived from PBMCs. These TCRs come from a male donor with HIV.

This clone was seen just once. The genes are TRBV10-1 and TRBJ1-2, with D perhaps TRBD1 (5 bases). V lost 3 bases and J 4 bases, leaving 18 bases between the germline ends. Germline CDR1 is WNHNN and CDR2 is SYGVQD (reference sequence). This CDR3 is 16 amino acids long. In DNA, the CDR3 is TGCGCCAGCAGTGATTCTGGGATGCAGGGAAGCTATGGCTACACCTTC. As protein: CASSDSGMQGSYGYTF.

This clone was counted only a few times. The V and J genes are TRBV4-2 and TRBJ1-1; D is uncertain. CDR3 length: 13 amino acids. The ends were cut back, 0 bases at V and 2 bases at J, with 4 bases in the middle. CDR1 and CDR2 from the germline V gene are LGHNA and YNFKEQ. For the CDR3, the DNA is TGTGCCAGCAGCCAAGAATACAACACTGAAGCTTTCTTT. Amino acid sequence: CASSQEYNTEAFF.

The chain links TRBV28 to TRBJ2-7, with 9 bases that match TRBD2. J was trimmed by 0 bases and V by 1 base; bases with no gene match: 4. The CDR3 has 16 residues. Germline V gene sequence: CDR1 MDHEN, CDR2 SYDVKM. The CDR3 here is CASSLSGRGGSYEQYF. CDR3 bases: TGTGCCAGCAGTTTATCCGGGCGGGGGGGCTCCTACGAGCAGTACTTC. The entire variable domain, with the rest obtained from reference TRBV28 and TRBJ2-7, is as follows: DVKVTQSSRYLVKRTGEKVFLECVQDMDHENMFWYRQDPGLGLRLIYFSYDVKMKEKGDIPEGYSVSREKKERFSLILESASTNQTSMYLCASSLSGRGGSYEQYFGPGTRLTVT.

The CDR3 region has the DNA TGTGCCAGCAGCCCCTCCGGGACAGGGATAGGAGATACGCAGTATTTT. Its translation: CASSPSGTGIGDTQYF. The chain joins TRBV11-2 to TRBJ2-3, with 9 bases fitting TRBD1. V was clipped by 5 bases and J by 5 bases; unmatched bases: 11. The CDR3 sequence is 16 residues long. The germline V gene has CDR1 SGHAT and CDR2 FQNNGV.

A few counts support this clone. CDR3 residues: CASSLHGPGAGDTEAFF. CDR3 nucleotides: TGTGCCAGCAGCTTACACGGTCCGGGGGCGGGTGACACTGAAGCTTTCTTT. J is TRBJ1-1 and V is TRBV7-2; D may be TRBD1 (6 bases). Germline lookup yields CDR1 SGHTA and CDR2 FQGNSA. The length of the CDR3 is 17 residues. Trimming shortened V by 2 bases and J by 3 bases, and 19 bases separated the two germline ends.

This chain connects TRBV5-6 to TRBJ2-1, with a possible D match to TRBD2 (6 bases). The germline gives CDR1 SGHDT, CDR2 YYEEEE. The V end was cut by 4 bases, the J end by 6 bases, with 11 bases between. CDR3 length: 13 residues. CDR3 amino acids: CASSPGTANEQFF. Written as DNA, the CDR3 is TGTGCCAGCAGCCCAGGGACTGCCAATGAGCAGTTCTTC.

CDR3 DNA sequence: TGTGCCAGCACTCGGTTTGGAGAGACCCAGTACTTC. Translating gives CASTRFGETQYF. The chain couples TRBV28 to TRBJ2-5, with D hard to call. CDR1 and CDR2 (germline): MDHEN, SYDVKM. The length of the CDR3 is 12 residues. V was shortened by 7 bases and J by 4 bases, with 10 bases between the two germline ends.

This clone has more than one count but fewer than ten. J is TRBJ2-3 and V is TRBV21-1; TRBD2 was called by the table and not checked on the DNA. TRBV21-1 is assigned pseudogene status. The CDR3 is made up of 15 amino acids. CDR3 amino acids: CASSSSGSGTDTQYF. The DNA of the CDR3 is TGTGCCAGCAGTTCTAGCGGATCGGGCACAGATACGCAGTATTTT.

This chain connects TRBV30 to TRBJ1-5; D might be TRBD1 (5 bases). CDR1 is GTSNPN, CDR2 SVGIG, per germline (reference sequence). The CDR3 is made up of 13 amino acids. The germline V and J ends were trimmed by 2 bases and 5 bases, with 10 bases remaining between them. The CDR3 loop is CAWSPRGDQPQHF. The CDR3 region has the DNA TGTGCCTGGAGTCCCCGGGGGGATCAGCCCCAGCATTTT.